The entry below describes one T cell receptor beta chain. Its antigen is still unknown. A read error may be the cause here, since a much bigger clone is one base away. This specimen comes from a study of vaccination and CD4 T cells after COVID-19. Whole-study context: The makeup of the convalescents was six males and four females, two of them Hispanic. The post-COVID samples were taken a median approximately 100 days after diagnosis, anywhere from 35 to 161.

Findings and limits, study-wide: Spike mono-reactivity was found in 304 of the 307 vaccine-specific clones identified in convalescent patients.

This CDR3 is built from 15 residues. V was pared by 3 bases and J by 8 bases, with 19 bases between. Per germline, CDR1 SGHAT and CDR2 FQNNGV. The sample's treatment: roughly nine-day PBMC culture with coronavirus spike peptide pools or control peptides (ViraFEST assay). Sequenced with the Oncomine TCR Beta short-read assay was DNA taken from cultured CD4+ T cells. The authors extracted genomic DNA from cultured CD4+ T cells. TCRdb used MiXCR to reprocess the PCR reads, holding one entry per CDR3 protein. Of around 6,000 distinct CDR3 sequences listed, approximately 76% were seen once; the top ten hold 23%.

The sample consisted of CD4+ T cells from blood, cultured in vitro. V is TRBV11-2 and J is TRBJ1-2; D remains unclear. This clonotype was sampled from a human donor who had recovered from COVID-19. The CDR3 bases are TGTGCCAGCAGCTTTCGGGTACAGAGCTCGTTCGGCTACACCTTC. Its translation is CASSFRVQSSFGYTF.